A selection of T cell receptor beta chains follows, all from one sample in a study of technical replicates of blood from a handful of donors. Sequencing was performed with immunoSEQ multiplex PCR; in TCRdb, only in-frame clones are kept and a portion is missing. This sample has some 13,000 clones; just under 95% occur once, and the top ten carry roughly 6.8%. Sample: PBMCs. The receptors shown here come from a human donor in good health. CDR3s include the opening cysteine and the closing phenylalanine or tryptophan. D genes are given only for firm matches. Clone size is not always given. Where it is, it says once, few, many or a class for expanded clones.

v_call	clone_size	j_call	d_call	cdr3_aa	cdr3_nt
TRBV2	.	TRBJ2-2	.	CASSAFRGQGAGLAGANTGELFF	TGTGCCAGCAGTGCCTTTAGGGGACAGGGGGCAGGACTAGCGGGAGCGAACACCGGGGAGCTGTTTTTT
TRBV19	.	TRBJ2-7	.	CASSSGHYEQYF	TGTGCCAGTAGTAGTGGCCACTACGAGCAGTACTTC
TRBV6-1	.	TRBJ1-2	TRBD1	CASRSTGAANGYTF	TGTGCCAGCAGAAGCACAGGGGCTGCGAATGGCTACACCTTC
TRBV6-5	.	TRBJ1-1	.	CASSYYGSKTEAFF	TGTGCCAGCAGTTACTACGGGAGCAAGACTGAAGCTTTCTTT
TRBV7-6	.	TRBJ2-3	.	CASSTGPSTDTQYF	TGTGCCAGCAGCACGGGTCCTAGCACAGATACGCAGTATTTT
TRBV29-1	.	TRBJ1-3	.	CSVWTDSGNTIYF	TGCAGCGTGTGGACAGATTCTGGAAACACCATATATTTT
TRBV27	once	TRBJ2-7	.	CASSPPGRSPLPLDEQYF	TGTGCCAGCAGTCCCCCGGGGAGGTCACCCCTTCCGTTGGACGAGCAGTACTTC
TRBV6-1	.	TRBJ2-5	TRBD2	CASRGSGRAQETQYF	TGTGCCAGCAGGGGGAGCGGGAGGGCCCAAGAGACCCAGTACTTC
TRBV28	.	TRBJ2-1	.	CASRRRSLRSYNEQFF	TGTGCCAGCAGAAGAAGGAGTCTACGCTCCTACAATGAGCAGTTCTTC
TRBV5-1	.	TRBJ2-1	TRBD2	CASSLGLAVYNEQFF	TGCGCCAGCAGCTTGGGACTAGCGGTCTACAATGAGCAGTTCTTC
TRBV29-1	.	TRBJ1-5	TRBD1	CSAGQGKGQPQHF	TGCAGCGCCGGACAGGGGAAGGGTCAGCCCCAGCATTTT
TRBV10-1	once	TRBJ2-3	.	CASSDGLADTQYF	TGCGCCAGCAGTGATGGTCTAGCAGATACGCAGTATTTT
TRBV11-2	once	TRBJ2-1	.	CASSLGEEQFF	TGTGCCAGCAGCTTAGGGGAGGAGCAGTTCTTC
TRBV27	.	TRBJ2-3	.	CASSFMRDTDTQYF	TGTGCCAGCAGTTTCATGAGGGACACAGATACGCAGTATTTT
TRBV18	.	TRBJ2-1	TRBD2	CASSPTPGLQDNEQFF	TGTGCCAGCTCACCAACGCCGGGACTACAAGACAATGAGCAGTTCTTC
TRBV6-5	.	TRBJ2-4	TRBD1	CASSYYGGQGANIQYF	TGTGCCAGCAGTTACTACGGGGGACAGGGGGCAAACATTCAGTACTTC
TRBV11-3	.	TRBJ2-5	TRBD2	CASSSGLAGVETQYF	TGTGCCAGCAGCTCCGGACTAGCGGGCGTGGAGACCCAGTACTTC
TRBV29-1	.	TRBJ2-1	.	CNLRFPYNEQFF	TGCAACCTTCGGTTCCCCTACAATGAGCAGTTCTTC
TRBV11-2	.	TRBJ2-5	TRBD1	CASSRDRVKETQYF	TGTGCCAGCAGCCGGGACAGGGTTAAAGAGACCCAGTACTTC
TRBV2	once	TRBJ1-5	TRBD1	CASSEDGTGYQPQHF	TGTGCCAGCAGTGAAGATGGGACAGGGTACCAGCCCCAGCATTTT
TRBV5-6	.	TRBJ2-6	.	CASSLEQSSGANVLTF	TGTGCCAGCAGCTTAGAACAGAGTTCTGGGGCCAACGTCCTGACTTTC
TRBV19	.	TRBJ1-2	.	CASSIRRGSHGYTF	TGTGCCAGTAGTATCCGAAGGGGTTCTCATGGCTACACCTTC
TRBV19	.	TRBJ1-2	.	CASSIDGDTWNYGYTF	TGTGCCAGTAGTATAGATGGGGACACCTGGAACTATGGCTACACCTTC
TRBV7-9	.	TRBJ2-2	.	CASSPPDRYNTGELFF	TGTGCCAGCAGCCCCCCCGACAGGTATAACACCGGGGAGCTGTTTTTT
TRBV6-1	.	TRBJ1-5	TRBD1	CASRERTGVNQPQHF	TGTGCCAGCAGAGAGAGGACAGGCGTCAATCAGCCCCAGCATTTT
TRBV10-3	.	TRBJ2-7	TRBD1	CAISGTGPPTYEQYF	TGTGCCATCAGTGGGACAGGGCCCCCTACCTACGAGCAGTACTTC
TRBV6-1	.	TRBJ2-5	TRBD2	CASSEAWAGVAGETQYF	TGTGCCAGCAGTGAAGCGTGGGCGGGAGTGGCGGGAGAGACCCAGTACTTC
TRBV5-1	.	TRBJ2-7	TRBD2	CASSQPPLISGFSYEQYF	TGCGCCAGCAGCCAGCCCCCATTAATTAGCGGGTTCTCCTACGAGCAGTACTTC
TRBV7-2	.	TRBJ2-2	.	CASSQGTIFAGELFF	TGTGCCAGCAGCCAGGGGACCATCTTTGCCGGGGAGCTGTTTTTT
TRBV11-2	.	TRBJ2-4	.	CAGGADRDNIQYF	TGTGCCGGGGGGGCGGATCGGGATAACATTCAGTACTTC
TRBV9	.	TRBJ2-4	.	CASSKSSSTAKNIQYF	TGTGCCAGCAGCAAATCTAGCTCTACGGCCAAAAACATTCAGTACTTC
TRBV18	.	TRBJ2-1	TRBD2	CASSPGLAGGPGDNEQFF	TGTGCCAGCTCACCGGGACTAGCGGGAGGGCCCGGGGACAATGAGCAGTTCTTC
TRBV30	.	TRBJ2-7	TRBD2	CAWSSPSGTSGKLYEQYF	TGTGCCTGGAGTTCCCCCTCGGGGACTAGCGGGAAGTTGTACGAGCAGTACTTC
TRBV19	.	TRBJ2-1	TRBD2	CASSTWTSGNNEQFF	TGTGCCAGTAGTACTTGGACTAGCGGGAACAATGAGCAGTTCTTC
TRBV5-1	.	TRBJ2-1	.	CASSPQAGDSFFHNEQFF	TGCGCCAGCAGCCCCCAAGCGGGGGACAGCTTCTTTCATAATGAGCAGTTCTTC
TRBV12-2	.	TRBJ2-7	.	CASRLRREAREQYF	TGTGCAAGTCGCTTAAGGCGGGAGGCACGAGAGCAGTACTTC
TRBV30	.	TRBJ1-5	TRBD1	CAWSPQGDQPQHF	TGTGCCTGGAGTCCACAGGGGGATCAGCCCCAGCATTTT
TRBV7-6	.	TRBJ2-7	TRBD2	CASSAGLAEFYEQYF	TGTGCCAGCAGCGCGGGACTAGCGGAGTTCTACGAGCAGTACTTC
TRBV6-6	.	TRBJ2-5	TRBD1	CASSYRRGLETQYF	TGTGCCAGCAGTTACCGCAGGGGGCTGGAGACCCAGTACTTC